This note documents a single TCR beta chain sequence. This record belongs to a study of regulatory T cells in long-lasting Graves disease. CDR3-region Arm-PCR and iRepertoire HTBI primers produced the TCR beta libraries. TCRdb reprocessed the multiplex PCR reads via MiXCR and lists one record per CDR3 protein. The sample lists about 540,000 distinct CDR3 sequences; about 13% were seen once. The CDR3 is 17 amino acids. V was pared by 0 bases and J by 4 bases, with 17 bases between. CDR1 MGHRA and CDR2 YSYEKL come from the germline V gene. The time point here: newly diagnosed GD, antithyroid drugs for less than 3 months. Researchers made the TCR library from RNA that was extracted from PBMCs. The sample was also linked to a second study, of T cells in Graves' hyperthyroidism and ophthalmopathy. That work contributes: Researchers barred patients who had uncontrolled infection, other autoimmune disease, pregnancy or lactation. Model predictions of ophthalmopathy came a median approximately 6.8 months before onset.

The receptor was derived from a young man with Graves disease. This chain links TRBV4-1 with TRBJ2-3, with TRBD2 as a possible D gene (6 bases). The starting material was peripheral blood mononuclear cells (PBMCs), obtained at new diagnosis, from a patient treated with antithyroid drugs. The CDR3: CASSQDPPWGRPDTQYF. In nucleotides, the CDR3 is TGCGCCAGCAGCCAAGACCCGCCATGGGGGAGGCCAGATACGCAGTATTTT.